Listed here is a single TCR beta chain. This sample is part of a study of OX40 agonist ivuxolimab in advanced cancers. Overall study: As their treatment, patients were administered ivuxolimab, an agonistic anti-OX40 (CD134) antibody. Three dose-escalation patients had partial responses: one with hepatocellular carcinoma and two with cutaneous melanoma.

CDR1 and CDR2 from the germline V gene are LGHNA and YNFKEQ. The CDR3 totals 17 residues. V shed 4 bases and J shed 0 bases, with 16 bases lying between them. Using immunoSEQ multiplex PCR, the repertoire was profiled, and TCRdb retains in-frame clones only, with some absent. The table includes 75,000 to 100,000 clones, around nine tenths detected once. Sequencing used CD4+ or CD8+ T cells sorted from blood, obtained in a trial of the OX40 agonist ivuxolimab. V and J are TRBV4-2 and TRBJ2-1, with D possibly matching TRBD2 (5 bases). The sequence was obtained from an adult with an advanced solid tumor such as melanoma, head and neck, liver or kidney cancer. CDR3 bases: TGTGCCAGCAGCCCGCTGGAGCGGACGAGCTCCTACAATGAGCAGTTCTTC. Translating it yields CASSPLERTSSYNEQFF.